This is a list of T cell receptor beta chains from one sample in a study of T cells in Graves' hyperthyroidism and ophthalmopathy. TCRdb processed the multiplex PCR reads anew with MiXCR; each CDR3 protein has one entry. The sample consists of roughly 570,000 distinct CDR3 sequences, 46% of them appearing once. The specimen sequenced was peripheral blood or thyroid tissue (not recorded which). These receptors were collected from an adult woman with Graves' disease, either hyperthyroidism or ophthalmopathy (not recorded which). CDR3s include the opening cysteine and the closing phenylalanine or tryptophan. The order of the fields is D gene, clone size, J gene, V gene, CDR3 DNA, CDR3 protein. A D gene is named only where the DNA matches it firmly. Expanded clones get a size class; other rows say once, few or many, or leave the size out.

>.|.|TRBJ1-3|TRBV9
TGTGCCAGCAGCACAGGTGGGGGTTTGCCTGGAAACACCATATATTTT
CASSTGGGLPGNTIYF
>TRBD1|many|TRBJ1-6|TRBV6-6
TGTGCCAGCACACACCACGACAGGGAGAGTTCACCCCTCCACTTT
CASTHHDRESSPLHF
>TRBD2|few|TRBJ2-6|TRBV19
TGTGCCAGTAGTACACCCCCGGGAGGGAACACTGGGGCCAACGTCCTGACTTTC
CASSTPPGGNTGANVLTF
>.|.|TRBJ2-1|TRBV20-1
TGCAGTGCTATTTACCGCATCAATGAGCAGTTCTTC
CSAIYRINEQFF
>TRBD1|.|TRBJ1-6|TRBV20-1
TGCAGTGCAAGGGACAGCAATAATTCACCCCTCCACTTT
CSARDSNNSPLHF
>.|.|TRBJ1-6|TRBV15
TGTGCCGCCAGCAGCGCGGACGGGGCGCCCCTCCACTTT
CAASSADGAPLHF
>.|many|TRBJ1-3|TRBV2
TGTGCCAGCAGTGAATTACGGCGCTCTGGAAACACCATATATTTT
CASSELRRSGNTIYF
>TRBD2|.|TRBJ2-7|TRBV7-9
TGTGCCAGCAGCCCAGAGGGGAGGGACGAGCAGTACTTC
CASSPEGRDEQYF
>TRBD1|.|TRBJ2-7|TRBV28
TGTGCCAGCAGTTTATGGACAGGGCGCAACGAGCAGTACTTC
CASSLWTGRNEQYF
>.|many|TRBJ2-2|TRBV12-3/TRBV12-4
TGTGCCAGCAGTCTCCTCCTTTGGCGGAACACCGGGGAGCTGTTTTTT
CASSLLLWRNTGELFF
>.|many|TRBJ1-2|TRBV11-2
TGTGCCAGCAGCCCTAGGCGGGTGGACGGCTACACCTTC
CASSPRRVDGYTF
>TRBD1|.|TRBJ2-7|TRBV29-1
TGCAGCGTTGAAGAGGGAAACAGGGGATACGAGCAGTACTTC
CSVEEGNRGYEQYF
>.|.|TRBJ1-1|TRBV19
TGTGCCAGTATCCCCGGCGGACGGGGAATGAACACTGAAGCTTTCTTT
CASIPGGRGMNTEAFF
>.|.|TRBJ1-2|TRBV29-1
TGCAGCGTCGCCAGGATGGACACGAACTATGGCTACACCTTC
CSVARMDTNYGYTF
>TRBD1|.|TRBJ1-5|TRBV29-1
TGCAGCGTTGGGGACAGGGGTGTGAACCAGCCCCAGCATTTT
CSVGDRGVNQPQHF
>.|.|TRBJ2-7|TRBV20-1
TGCAGTGCTAGAGAGTACAGGGAAACCGGGGAGCAGTACTTC
CSAREYRETGEQYF
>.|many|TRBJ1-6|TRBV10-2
TGCGCCAGCAGGGAATCGAGGGGCTTCTATAATTCACCCCTCCACTTT
CASRESRGFYNSPLHF
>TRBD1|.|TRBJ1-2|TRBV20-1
TGCAGTGCAACAGGGGGGGACGGACAGAACTATGGCTACACCTTC
CSATGGDGQNYGYTF
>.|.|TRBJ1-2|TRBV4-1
TGCGCCAGCAGCCAAGTTAGGGGAGGAGGCGGCTACACCTTC
CASSQVRGGGGYTF
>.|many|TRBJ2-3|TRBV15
TGTGCCACCTCGGGCGCGGACTCTAGCACAGATACGCAGTATTTT
CATSGADSSTDTQYF
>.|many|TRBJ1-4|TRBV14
TGTGCCAGCAGCCAAGATCGTCCGGGTTGGGGTAATGAAAAACTGTTTTTT
CASSQDRPGWGNEKLFF
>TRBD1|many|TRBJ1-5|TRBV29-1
TGCGGGACAGGGGGGGGTAGCAATCAGCCCCAGCATTTT
CGTGGGSNQPQHF
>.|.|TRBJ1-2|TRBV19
TGTGCCTTAGAAACAGGGACGGGGTATGGCTACACCTTC
CALETGTGYGYTF
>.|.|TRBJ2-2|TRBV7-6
TGTGCCAGCAGTTTTGTGCTAGGGGCCGGGGAGCTGTTTTTT
CASSFVLGAGELFF
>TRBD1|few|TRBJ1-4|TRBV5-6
TGTGCCAGCAGCAGAACCGACAGGGAATGGCATGAAAAACTGTTTTTT
CASSRTDREWHEKLFF
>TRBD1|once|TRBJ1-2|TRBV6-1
TGTGCCAGCAGCTCGGGACAGGGGCGGTTGGGCAACTATGGCTACACCTTC
CASSSGQGRLGNYGYTF
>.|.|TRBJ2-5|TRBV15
TGTGCCACCAGCAGAGAGGGAATGTACCAAGAGACCCAGTACTTC
CATSREGMYQETQYF
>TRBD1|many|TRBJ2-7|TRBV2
TGTGCCTCCGCAACGGACAGGGGATCCTACGAGCAGTACTTC
CASATDRGSYEQYF
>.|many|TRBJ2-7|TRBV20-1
TGCAGTGCTAGAGACGGGAATACCTACGAGCAGTACTTC
CSARDGNTYEQYF
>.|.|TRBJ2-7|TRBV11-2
TGTGCCAGCAGCTTAGAGGGACGGCGGGTGGACGAGCAGTACTTC
CASSLEGRRVDEQYF
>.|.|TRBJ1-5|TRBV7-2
TGTGCCAGCAGCACACGGACCGGGCCAGATAATCAGCCCCAGCATTTT
CASSTRTGPDNQPQHF
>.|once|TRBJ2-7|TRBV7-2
TGTGCCAGCAGCTTAGTGGGCAGGGAAACCTACGAGCAGTACTTC
CASSLVGRETYEQYF